Given below is one T cell receptor (beta chain) in context. This record belongs to a study of shared clonotypes between healthy human individuals. Trimming took 3 bases from V and 6 from J; bases not matched to a gene: 2. Germline loops: CDR1 GTSNPN, CDR2 SVGIG (reference sequence). The CDR3 consists of 15 residues. The donor population consisted of healthy HIV-negative adults with no recent acute infections or vaccinations. Every subset's genomic DNA went evenly onto several immunoSEQ plates. Assay: immunoSEQ multiplex PCR; the TCRdb copy retains only in-frame clones and omits some. The data show 600,000 to 750,000 clones, with roughly 78% seen just once and less than 2% held by the top ten.

Sequences were obtained from memory CD4+ T cells sorted from blood. The subset denotes: CD45RA-negative fraction. The chain has TRBV30 and TRBJ2-1; TRBD2 agrees at 16 bases. This TCR derives from a woman aged 30 to 39 in good health. In nucleotides, the CDR3 is TGTGCCTGGAGGGGGACTAGCGGGAGGGTCAATGAGCAGTTCTTC. Its translation: CAWRGTSGRVNEQFF.